The table lists the clone carrying this TCR beta chain with a count of one. This record belongs to a study of shared T cell receptors in the human thymus. Sequencing used immunoSEQ multiplex PCR; TCRdb keeps in-frame clones, though not all of them. Of 500,000 to 550,000 clones detected, 75% to 85% appear once; the ten largest clones hold roughly 0.013%. This same sample was also part of a study on human thymus T cells.

The sample consisted of thymocytes. The clonotype was recovered from a boy under three years old with a congenital heart defect.

In DNA, the CDR3 is TGCGCCAGCAGCTTGGTTGGTCGGGGACTAGCGGGTGGAGGATACGAGCAGTACTTC. Amino acid sequence: CASSLVGRGLAGGGYEQYF. The rearrangement joins TRBV5-1 to TRBJ2-7, with 12 bases that match TRBD2. The junction had 14 bases not matched to a gene; V was cut back by 0 bases and J by 4 bases. Germline CDR1 SGHRS, CDR2 YFSETQ. This CDR3 has 19 residues.